These 20 T cell receptor beta chains were sequenced from one sample in a study of OX40 agonist ivuxolimab in advanced cancers. The library was prepared using the immunoSEQ multiplex PCR assay. Entries here come from immuneACCESS through TCRdb and include only in-frame sequences with V and J called. Some clones fail to appear in such tables; in the studies checked, an unresolved V gene covers under half of the shortfall, and the cause of the remainder is unknown. The sample profile shows tens of thousands of clones; roughly 85% of them were found once. The ten largest clones represent around 17% of the sample. The starting material was CD4+ or CD8+ T cells sorted from blood, obtained in a trial of the OX40 agonist ivuxolimab. All receptors derive from an adult with an advanced solid tumor such as melanoma, head and neck, liver or kidney cancer.

The rearrangement uses TRBV7-9 and TRBJ1-5; D might be TRBD1 (5 bases). V dropped 5 bases and J dropped 9 bases, with 14 bases sitting between them. The CDR3 covers 13 residues. The germline gives CDR1 SEHNR, CDR2 FQNEAQ (reference sequence). CDR3 in amino acids: CASSPGTELPQHF. The CDR3 nucleotides are TGTGCCAGCAGCCCCGGGACGGAACTGCCCCAGCATTTT. The whole variable domain, remainder taken from reference TRBV7-9 and TRBJ1-5, is DTGVSQNPRHKITKRGQNVTFRCDPISEHNRLYWYRQTLGQGPEFLTYFQNEAQLEKSRLLSDRFSAERPKGSFSTLEIQRTEQGDSAMYLCASSPGTELPQHFGDGTRLSIL.

The V and J genes are TRBV7-9 and TRBJ1-5; D gene ambiguous. Germline CDR1 reads SEHNR; CDR2 reads FQNEAQ (reference sequence). V dropped 1 base and J dropped 6 bases, with 7 bases sitting between them. The CDR3 length is 13 residues. In DNA form, the CDR3 reads TGTGCCAGCAGCTTAGTCCATTCTCAGCCCCAGCATTTT. Its translation: CASSLVHSQPQHF.

The chain employs TRBV29-1 and TRBJ1-1; TRBD1 is a possible D gene (5 bases). Germline V gives CDR1 SQVTM, CDR2 ANQGSEA. CDR3 size: 14 residues. V was trimmed by 4 bases and J by 2 bases, leaving 14 bases between them. CDR3 residues: CSVGLTDFNTEAFF. In nucleotides, the CDR3 is TGCAGCGTTGGACTGACAGATTTTAACACTGAAGCTTTCTTT.

V usage is TRBV5-1 and J usage is TRBJ1-1; the D gene is possibly TRBD1 (5 bases). Trimming shortened V by 0 bases and J by 5 bases, and 11 bases separated the two germline ends. This CDR3 comprises 14 residues. Germline CDR1 and CDR2: SGHRS and YFSETQ. CDR3 DNA sequence: TGCGCCAGCAGCTTGGAAAGTAGGGGAACTGAAGCTTTCTTT. Translation: CASSLESRGTEAFF.

As to this clone: At one of its ends the junction is not consistent with the germline gene, which may arise from a read error. The chain couples TRBV6-5 to TRBJ2-7; the D is unclear. Germline CDR1 MNHEY, CDR2 SVGAGI. The CDR3 loop spans 14 amino acids. Here the CDR3 reads CASSYSPSSSEQYF. CDR3 coding DNA: TGTGCCAGCAGTTACTCGCCTAGTTCCTCCGAGCAGTACTTC.

Written as DNA, the CDR3 is TGTGCCAGCAGCTCATTCTCGCGTGCAGAGGATGAAAAACTGTTTTTT. As protein: CASSSFSRAEDEKLFF. The chain uses TRBV7-6 and TRBJ1-4; no firm D call. Trimming stripped 4 bases from V and 6 bases from J, with 18 bases between. The CDR3 consists of 16 residues. Germline V gene data show CDR1 as SGHVS and CDR2 as FNYEAQ.

This chain uses TRBV7-9 with TRBJ2-3; 8 bases are a match to TRBD2. This CDR3 contains 15 residues. Germline V gives CDR1 SEHNR, CDR2 FQNEAQ (reference sequence). Trimming took 0 bases from V and 4 from J; bases not matched to a gene: 3. The CDR3 DNA is TGTGCCAGCAGCTTAGCGGGCGGGAGGCCAGATACGCAGTATTTT. Translated, it gives CASSLAGGRPDTQYF.

The chain joins TRBV19 to TRBJ1-5; D not resolved. V lost 4 bases, J lost 0 bases, and 10 bases lay in between. The CDR3 consists of 15 residues. The V gene's germline CDR1 is LNHDA and CDR2 SQIVND (reference sequence). The CDR3 loop reads CASSTDGDSNQPQHF. The CDR3 DNA sequence: TGTGCCAGTAGTACCGACGGTGATAGCAATCAGCCCCAGCATTTT.

The chain couples TRBV7-2 to TRBJ2-7; D is perhaps TRBD1 (6 bases). This CDR3 has 14 residues. Germline loops: CDR1 SGHTA, CDR2 FQGNSA. V was cut by 2 bases and J by 2 bases, with 10 bases left in between. The CDR3 loop is CASSLTGKAYEQYF. The DNA for the CDR3 is TGTGCCAGCAGCTTAACAGGGAAGGCCTACGAGCAGTACTTC.

The chain has TRBV19 and TRBJ2-7; TRBD1 is a possible D gene (6 bases). Germline V lookup: CDR1 LNHDA, CDR2 SQIVND (reference sequence). The CDR3 is made up of 14 amino acids. The V end was cut by 5 bases, the J end by 6 bases, with 17 bases between. The CDR3 region has the DNA TGTGCCAGTAGTGTTGGGACAAGGGCGCTCGAGCAGTACTTC. Translated, it gives CASSVGTRALEQYF.

The rearrangement joins TRBV11-2 to TRBJ2-3; a weak D match, TRBD2 (5 bases). Germline CDR1 and CDR2: SGHAT and FQNNGV. The CDR3 has 12 amino acids. The V end was cut by 4 bases, the J end by 9 bases, with 11 bases between. The CDR3 bases are TGTGCCAGCAGCTCGCTCGGAGGCACGCAGTATTTT. Translating it yields CASSSLGGTQYF.

The chain has TRBV4-3 and TRBJ1-2, with D uncertain. Trimming removed 0 bases from V and 6 bases from J, with 11 bases in between. The CDR3 has 14 amino acids. CDR1 is LGHNA, CDR2 YSLEER, per germline. Here the CDR3 reads CASSQDLSPDGYTF. The DNA for the CDR3 is TGCGCCAGCAGCCAAGATCTGAGCCCCGATGGCTACACCTTC.

V usage is TRBV7-9 and J usage is TRBJ2-3, with 8 bases identical to TRBD1. The germline V gene has CDR1 SEHNR and CDR2 FQNEAQ (reference sequence). J gave up 6 bases and V 5 bases, and 16 bases lay outside the gene matches. CDR3 size: 17 residues. In DNA form, the CDR3 reads TGTGCCAGCAGCGGTAGGGTAGGACAGGGAGCAAGCGATACGCAGTATTTT. Encoded protein: CASSGRVGQGASDTQYF. Together with reference TRBV7-9 and TRBJ2-3, the CDR3 gives the full variable domain: DTGVSQNPRHKITKRGQNVTFRCDPISEHNRLYWYRQTLGQGPEFLTYFQNEAQLEKSRLLSDRFSAERPKGSFSTLEIQRTEQGDSAMYLCASSGRVGQGASDTQYFGPGTRLTVL.

This rearrangement joins TRBV7-3 to TRBJ2-3; no definite D call. The V and J ends lost 5 bases and 1 base respectively, with 10 bases between them. Germline V gives CDR1 SGHTA, CDR2 FQGTGA. The length of the CDR3 is 14 residues. The CDR3, as DNA: TGTGCCAGCAGCCAAGGTGGGGGCACAGATACGCAGTATTTT. Amino acid sequence: CASSQGGGTDTQYF.

The V gene is TRBV20-1, the J gene TRBJ1-2, with D perhaps TRBD1 (5 bases). Germline CDR1 reads DFQATT; CDR2 reads SNEGSKA (reference sequence). This CDR3 region has 9 residues. V lost 7 bases and J 6 bases, leaving 6 bases between the germline ends. Written as DNA, the CDR3 is TGCAGTGGGGGGGATGGCTACACCTTC. Protein product: CSGGDGYTF.

Only one count was recorded for this clone. The chain links TRBV19 to TRBJ2-3; possibly TRBD1 for D (5 bases). The CDR3 sequence is 15 residues long. Germline V CDR1 and CDR2: LNHDA, SQIVND (reference sequence). V lost 5 bases, J lost 5 bases, and 17 bases lay in between. CDR3 DNA: TGTGCCAGTAGTCCGACAGTTGTAGGGGTAGATACGCAGTATTTT. As protein: CASSPTVVGVDTQYF.

The rearrangement joins TRBV27 to TRBJ1-5; possible D gene TRBD1, 5 bases. Germline CDR1 reads MNHEY; CDR2 reads SMNVEV (reference sequence). The CDR3 covers 15 residues. Trimming cost V 4 bases and J 1 base, with 11 bases left between them. The CDR3 here is CASSYGGMSNQPQHF. CDR3 nucleotide sequence: TGTGCCAGCAGTTACGGGGGTATGAGCAATCAGCCCCAGCATTTT.

The gene calls are TRBV19 and TRBJ1-2, with 10 bases aligning to TRBD1. CDR3 length: 15 amino acids. Germline values: CDR1 LNHDA, CDR2 SQIVND (reference sequence). The V gene end was trimmed by 8 bases and the J gene end by 5 bases; junction bases not matched to a gene: 11. The CDR3 nucleotides read TGTGCCAGTGCCCCGGGGACAGGGGATTGGTATGGCTACACCTTC. Protein product: CASAPGTGDWYGYTF.

The table lists this clone with a few counts. V usage is TRBV7-9 and J usage is TRBJ1-2; 9 bases map to TRBD1. Germline values: CDR1 SEHNR, CDR2 FQNEAQ (reference sequence). The CDR3 extends over 15 amino acids. V dropped 2 bases and J dropped 2; count of bases not matched to a gene: 3. As DNA, the CDR3 is TGTGCCAGCAGCTTACCGGGACAGGGAAACTATGGCTACACCTTC. Its translation is CASSLPGQGNYGYTF.

This sequence joins TRBV18 and TRBJ2-7; D ambiguous. Per germline, CDR1 KGHSH and CDR2 LQKENI. The V and J ends lost 3 bases and 2 bases respectively, with 5 bases between them. This CDR3 spans 12 amino acids. CDR3: CASSPRPYEQYF. CDR3 nucleotides: TGTGCCAGCTCACCCCGCCCCTACGAGCAGTACTTC.